Below are 10 T cell receptor beta chains sequenced from a single sample in a study of OX40 agonist ivuxolimab in advanced cancers. Repertoires were generated with immunoSEQ multiplex PCR, while TCRdb's copy carries only in-frame clones and drops some. The sample comprises tens of thousands of clones, roughly nine tenths of which are singletons, and approximately 13% rests with the top ten. Material: CD4+ or CD8+ T cells sorted from blood, obtained in a trial of the OX40 agonist ivuxolimab. The receptors come from an adult with an advanced solid tumor such as melanoma, head and neck, liver or kidney cancer.

The chain recombines TRBV29-1 with TRBJ2-6; D unresolved. Trimming removed 7 bases at V and 0 bases at J, with 13 bases between. This CDR3 region has 15 residues. Germline V CDR1 and CDR2: SQVTM, ANQGSEA. The CDR3 loop reads CSALSKNSGANVLTF. DNA for the CDR3: TGCAGCGCCCTAAGTAAAAACTCTGGGGCCAACGTCCTGACTTTC.

The chain links TRBV19 to TRBJ2-3; 8 nucleotides agree with TRBD1. CDR3 length: 15 residues. With 4 bases clipped from V and 4 bases from J, the junction kept 7 bases outside the gene matches. Germline CDR1 LNHDA, CDR2 SQIVND (reference sequence). The CDR3 sequence: CASSNRQGSPDTQYF. Written as DNA, the CDR3 is TGTGCCAGTAGTAACCGACAGGGGAGCCCAGATACGCAGTATTTT.

V and J are TRBV2 and TRBJ2-1; D remains ambiguous. This CDR3 spans 17 amino acids. V was trimmed by 0 bases and J by 3 bases, leaving 15 bases between them. Germline CDR1 is SNHLY and CDR2 is FYNNEI. The CDR3 nucleotides read TGTGCCAGCAGTGAAGCCGGATCGGACCCTAACTACAATGAGCAGTTCTTC. Amino acid sequence: CASSEAGSDPNYNEQFF.

The chain couples TRBV7-9 to TRBJ2-3, with 14 bases fitting TRBD2. Germline CDR1 SEHNR, CDR2 FQNEAQ (reference sequence). This CDR3 has 16 residues. The J segment lost 6 bases and the V segment lost 5 bases, leaving 7 bases of the junction unmatched. The CDR3 DNA sequence: TGTGCCAGCAGCGCACCGGGACTAGCGGGAGAGGATACGCAGTATTTT. Translation gives CASSAPGLAGEDTQYF.

V is TRBV19 and J is TRBJ1-2, with TRBD1 identical over 7 bases. Germline CDR1 reads LNHDA; CDR2 reads SQIVND (reference sequence). The CDR3 contains 14 residues. V dropped 10 bases and J dropped 5; count of bases not matched to a gene: 13. CDR3 loop: CATEGGTAKYGYTF. CDR3 DNA: TGTGCCACCGAGGGGGGGACAGCAAAATATGGCTACACCTTC.

This clone was observed a handful of times. The chain uses TRBV7-9 and TRBJ2-5; 10 bases agree with TRBD1. Germline V lookup: CDR1 SEHNR, CDR2 FQNEAQ (reference sequence). The trim removed 5 bases at V and 5 bases at J, leaving 8 bases unmatched. CDR3 size: 15 residues. In DNA, the CDR3 is TGTGCCAGCAGCGACCCGGGACAGGGGATGGAGACCCAGTACTTC. This sequence encodes CASSDPGQGMETQYF.

The genes are TRBV19 and TRBJ2-2; D gene unclear. CDR3 length equals 12 residues. Germline loops: CDR1 LNHDA, CDR2 SQIVND (reference sequence). Trimming cost V 8 bases and J 8 bases, with 12 bases left between them. As DNA, the CDR3 is TGTGCCAGTGGCTACGGCGTAGGGGAGCTGTTTTTT. Its protein is CASGYGVGELFF. Filled out from reference TRBV19 and TRBJ2-2, the complete variable domain reads DGGITQSPKYLFRKEGQNVTLSCEQNLNHDAMYWYRQDPGQGLRLIYYSQIVNDFQKGDIAEGYSVSREKKESFPLTVTSAQKNPTAFYLCASGYGVGELFFGEGSRLTVL.

The chain is built from TRBV10-3 and TRBJ1-2; D ambiguous. Germline V CDR1 and CDR2: ENHRY, SYGVKD. The CDR3 spans 15 residues. V was shortened by 4 bases and J by 5 bases, with 17 bases between the two germline ends. The CDR3 DNA is TGTGCCATCAGTGGTGAACTCAAAGGGATATATGGCTACACCTTC. Amino acids: CAISGELKGIYGYTF.

This chain joins TRBV10-3 and TRBJ2-7, with 11 bases lining up with TRBD1. The CDR3 has 12 residues. Trimming cost V 11 bases and J 4 bases; bases outside gene matches: 4. CDR1 and CDR2 from the germline V gene are ENHRY and SYGVKD. CDR3 protein: CAVGTGGYEQYF. In DNA form, the CDR3 reads TGTGCCGTAGGGACAGGGGGTTACGAGCAGTACTTC.

This chain connects TRBV19 to TRBJ2-3, with 10 bases that match TRBD2. The CDR3 covers 14 residues. V lost 9 bases and J lost 5; bases outside the gene matches: 8. The germline V gene has CDR1 LNHDA and CDR2 SQIVND (reference sequence). CDR3 region: CASRKREGVDTQYF. CDR3 DNA: TGTGCCAGCAGAAAGCGGGAGGGGGTAGATACGCAGTATTTT.